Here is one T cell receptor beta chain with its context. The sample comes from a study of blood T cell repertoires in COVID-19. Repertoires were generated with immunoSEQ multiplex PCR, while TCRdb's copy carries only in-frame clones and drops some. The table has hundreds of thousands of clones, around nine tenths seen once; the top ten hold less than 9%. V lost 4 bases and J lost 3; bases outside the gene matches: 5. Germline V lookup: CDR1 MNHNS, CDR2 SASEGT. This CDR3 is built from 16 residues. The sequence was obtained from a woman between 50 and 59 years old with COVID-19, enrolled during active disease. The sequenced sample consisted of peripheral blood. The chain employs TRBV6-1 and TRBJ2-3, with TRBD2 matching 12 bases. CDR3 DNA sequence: TGTGCCAGCAGTGCCATACTAGCGGGGGGTACAGATACGCAGTATTTT. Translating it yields CASSAILAGGTDTQYF.